These 20 T cell receptor beta chains came from one sample sequenced in a study of blood T cell repertoires in COVID-19. TCRdb's table, derived via immunoSEQ multiplex PCR, lists solely in-frame clones and lacks some. The table has roughly 250,000 clones, approximately 87% seen once. Sequenced: peripheral blood. These receptor sequences come from a woman in her thirties with COVID-19, enrolled during active disease.

With regard to this clone: Germline is not matched at one junction end, which may reflect a read error. The gene calls are TRBV5-1 and TRBJ2-5; D perhaps matches TRBD1 (5 bases). This CDR3 is 12 amino acids long. From germline, CDR1 is SGHRS and CDR2 YFSETQ. CDR3 sequence reads: CASSPGQEAQYF. The CDR3, as DNA: TGCGCCAGCAGCCCCGGACAAGAGGCCCAGTACTTC.

The chain couples TRBV4-1 to TRBJ1-1; D is unresolved. The CDR3 runs to 13 residues. CDR1 is MGHRA and CDR2 is YSYEKL in the germline V gene. V lost 1 base and J 6 bases, leaving 9 bases between the germline ends. The CDR3 DNA is TGCGCCAGCAGCCAAGGACGGGAGCCTGAAGCTTTCTTT. Amino acid sequence: CASSQGREPEAFF.

The V call is TRBV7-9, the J call TRBJ1-3, with D hard to call. The CDR3 extends over 16 amino acids. Germline V CDR1 and CDR2: SEHNR, FQNEAQ (reference sequence). The V gene lost 0 bases and the J gene lost 2 bases, with 11 bases spanning the gap. The CDR3, as DNA: TGTGCCAGCAGCTTAGCGCAACCAGGAACTGGAAACACCATATATTTT. Residues: CASSLAQPGTGNTIYF.

For the CDR3, the DNA is TGTGCCAGCTCGGGACTAGCGGGGGGTGGGGATACGCAGTATTTT. Translated: CASSGLAGGGDTQYF. The chain has TRBV7-2 and TRBJ2-3; the match to TRBD2 covers 15 bases. The germline gives CDR1 SGHTA, CDR2 FQGNSA. Trimming took 8 bases from V and 6 from J; bases not matched to a gene: 6. This CDR3 is 15 amino acids long. Full variable domain (rest looked up from reference TRBV7-2 and TRBJ2-3): GAGVSQSPSNKVTEKGKDVELRCDPISGHTALYWYRQSLGQGLEFLIYFQGNSAPDKSGLPSDRFSAERTGGSVSTLTIQRTQQEDSAVYLCASSGLAGGGDTQYFGPGTRLTVL.

J is TRBJ1-2 and V is TRBV7-2, with D possibly TRBD1 on 6 matching bases. Germline-derived CDR1 and CDR2 are SGHTA and FQGNSA. This CDR3 is 12 amino acids long. Trimming removed 2 bases from V and 5 bases from J, with 6 bases in between. The CDR3 sequence: CASSLQGYGYTF. CDR3 in DNA: TGTGCCAGCAGCTTACAGGGGTATGGCTACACCTTC.

V and J are TRBV28 and TRBJ1-1, with D perhaps matching TRBD1 (5 bases). The CDR3 has 13 residues. Germline assignment: CDR1 MDHEN and CDR2 SYDVKM. The V end was cut by 8 bases, the J end by 3 bases, with 13 bases between. The CDR3 here is CASAMGPYTEAFF. In nucleotides, the CDR3 is TGTGCCAGCGCTATGGGGCCTTACACTGAAGCTTTCTTT.

The rearrangement links TRBV5-1 to TRBJ1-1, with unresolved D. Deletions cut 0 bases from V and 4 bases from J, with 19 bases between. Germline assignment: CDR1 SGHRS and CDR2 YFSETQ. The CDR3 consists of 17 residues. The CDR3, as DNA: TGCGCCAGCAGCTTGGTAGGCGGGCGTAGGCTGCGCACTGAAGCTTTCTTT. It is translated as CASSLVGGRRLRTEAFF.

The chain has TRBV5-1 and TRBJ1-2; tentatively, D is TRBD1 (6 bases). The CDR3 runs to 14 residues. With 4 bases removed from V and 2 bases from J, the gap between germline ends came to 12 bases. Looked up from germline, CDR1 is SGHRS and CDR2 is YFSETQ. Written as DNA, the CDR3 is TGCGCCAGCAGCGACGCACAGGGAAACTATGGCTACACCTTC. It encodes CASSDAQGNYGYTF. Together with reference TRBV5-1 and TRBJ1-2, the CDR3 gives the full variable domain: KAGVTQTPRYLIKTRGQQVTLSCSPISGHRSVSWYQQTPGQGLQFLFEYFSETQRNKGNFPGRFSGRQFSNSRSEMNVSTLELGDSALYLCASSDAQGNYGYTFGSGTRLTVV.

The chain employs TRBV6-4 and TRBJ1-6; 7 bases are shared with TRBD1. The CDR3 totals 15 residues. Germline V lookup: CDR1 MRHNA, CDR2 SNTAGT. Unmatched junction bases numbered 11, after V lost 6 bases and J lost 9 bases. CDR3 nucleotides: TGTGCCAGCAGCATCGACAGGGTAGGCTCTTCACCCCTCCACTTT. Its translation is CASSIDRVGSSPLHF.

The chain links TRBV4-2 to TRBJ1-2, with a possible D match to TRBD1 (6 bases). Between the trimmed V and J ends, which lost 0 bases and 5 bases, there was a span of 16 bases. Germline loops: CDR1 LGHNA, CDR2 YNFKEQ. The CDR3 totals 16 residues. CDR3 sequence: CASSQEGIGGGYGYTF. The CDR3 DNA follows: TGTGCCAGCAGCCAAGAAGGAATAGGGGGTGGTTATGGCTACACCTTC.

In DNA, the CDR3 is TGTGCCAGCAGCCCGCGGGGGGTGGCAGATACGCAGTATTTT. As protein: CASSPRGVADTQYF. The V call is TRBV5-4, the J call TRBJ2-3; 8 nucleotides align to TRBD2. The CDR3 spans 14 residues. The trim removed 4 bases at V and 4 bases at J, leaving 5 bases unmatched. Germline V lookup: CDR1 SGHNT, CDR2 YYREEE (reference sequence).

The V gene is TRBV4-1, the J gene TRBJ2-5; TRBD1 matches at 8 bases. Unmatched junction bases numbered 3, after V lost 4 bases and J lost 5 bases. The length of the CDR3 is 13 residues. Germline V gene sequence: CDR1 MGHRA, CDR2 YSYEKL. CDR3 in amino acids: CASSRTGMETQYF. The DNA of the CDR3 is TGCGCCAGCAGCCGGACAGGGATGGAGACCCAGTACTTC.

The gene calls are TRBV5-8 and TRBJ2-5; the D gene is possibly TRBD2 (6 bases). The ends were cut back, 3 bases at V and 5 bases at J, with 11 bases in the middle. The CDR3 extends over 13 amino acids. CDR1 is SGHTS and CDR2 is YDEGEE in the germline V gene. The CDR3 spells CASSWDAGETQYF. CDR3 bases: TGTGCCAGCAGCTGGGACGCGGGGGAGACCCAGTACTTC. Filled out from reference TRBV5-8 and TRBJ2-5, the complete variable domain reads EAGVTQSPTHLIKTRGQQATLRCSPISGHTSVYWYQQALGLGLQFLLWYDEGEERNRGNFPPRFSGRQFPNYSSELNVNALELEDSALYLCASSWDAGETQYFGPGTRLLVL.

The chain recombines TRBV7-9 with TRBJ2-1; 7 nucleotides line up with TRBD2. Germline trimming cut 5 bases from V and 2 bases from J; bases unmatched to any gene: 9. CDR1 and CDR2 from the germline V gene are SEHNR and FQNEAQ (reference sequence). There are 16 residues in the CDR3. The DNA for the CDR3 is TGTGCCAGCAGCCGGGAGCGGGGAGAAGCCTACAATGAGCAGTTCTTC. It translates to CASSRERGEAYNEQFF.

V usage is TRBV6-5 and J usage is TRBJ2-7; D may be TRBD1 (5 bases). Germline lookup yields CDR1 MNHEY and CDR2 SVGAGI. The length of the CDR3 is 14 residues. V was pared by 0 bases and J by 5 bases, with 11 bases between. The CDR3 nucleotides are TGTGCCAGCAGTTACTCAGGGGTCCTGGACGAGCAGTACTTC. Its translation: CASSYSGVLDEQYF.

The chain couples TRBV5-6 to TRBJ2-1, with unresolved D. The CDR3 covers 16 residues. The germline V gene has CDR1 SGHDT and CDR2 YYEEEE. Between the trimmed V and J ends, which lost 4 bases and 1 base, there was a span of 15 bases. The CDR3, as DNA: TGTGCCAGCAGCATGACCGTACTGAGGTCCTACAATGAGCAGTTCTTC. Translating gives CASSMTVLRSYNEQFF.

This clone has only one observation. This chain connects TRBV3-1 (or the pseudogene TRBV3-2) to TRBJ1-1; D possibly corresponds to TRBD1 (5 bases). The germline CDR1 and CDR2 sequences are LGHDT and YNNKEL (reference sequence). Trimming pared 7 bases from V and 4 bases from J, leaving 16 bases between. CDR3 length: 14 residues. Written as DNA, the CDR3 is TGTGCCAGCACCCTTTCAGGGTCGGGCACTGAAGCTTTCTTT. Its protein product is CASTLSGSGTEAFF.

This rearrangement joins TRBV9 to TRBJ1-2; D not resolved. Germline CDR1 reads SGDLS; CDR2 reads YYNGEE. The CDR3 spans 14 residues. Trimming took 2 bases from V and 6 from J, leaving 14 bases between them. The CDR3 DNA reads TGTGCCAGCAGCGTCTCCCCGCGGGAGGATGGCTACACCTTC. Translation gives CASSVSPREDGYTF.

This chain uses TRBV5-1 with TRBJ1-6; 8 bases align to TRBD1. Unmatched junction bases numbered 12, after V lost 4 bases and J lost 6 bases. CDR3 length equals 17 residues. Looked up from germline, CDR1 is SGHRS and CDR2 is YFSETQ. The CDR3 reads CASSAGYRTGTNSPLHF. CDR3 DNA sequence: TGCGCCAGCAGCGCAGGCTACAGGACAGGGACTAATTCACCCCTCCACTTT.

The V gene is TRBV14, the J gene TRBJ2-7; TRBD1 might be the D (6 bases). Germline V gene data show CDR1 as SGHDN and CDR2 as FVKESK. The CDR3 runs to 16 residues. Trimming stripped 3 bases from V and 3 bases from J, with 18 bases between. The CDR3 DNA is TGTGCCAGCAGCCACAGATTCAGGACAGCCCTCTACGAGCAGTACTTC. Residues: CASSHRFRTALYEQYF.